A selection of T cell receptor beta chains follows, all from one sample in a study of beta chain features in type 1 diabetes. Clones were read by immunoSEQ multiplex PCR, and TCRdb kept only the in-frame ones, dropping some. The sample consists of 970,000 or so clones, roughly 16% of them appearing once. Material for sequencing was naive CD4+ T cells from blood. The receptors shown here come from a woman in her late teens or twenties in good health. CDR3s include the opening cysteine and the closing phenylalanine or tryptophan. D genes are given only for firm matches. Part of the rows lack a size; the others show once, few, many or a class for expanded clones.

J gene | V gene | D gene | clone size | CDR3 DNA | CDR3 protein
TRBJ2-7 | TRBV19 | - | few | TGTGCCAGTAGTCCCGTGGACAGATCCTACGAGCAGTACTTC | CASSPVDRSYEQYF
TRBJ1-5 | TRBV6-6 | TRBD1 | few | TGTGCCAGCAGTGAGGGGGCGCGGTACAATCAGCCCCAGCATTTT | CASSEGARYNQPQHF
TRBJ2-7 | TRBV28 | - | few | TGTGCCAGCAGTTTATTGAGGGGGGGTTTCTACGAGCAGTACTTC | CASSLLRGGFYEQYF
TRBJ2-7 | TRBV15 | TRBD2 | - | TGTGCCACCAGCAGAGATTCTCGTACTAGCGGGAGCTACGAGCAGTACTTC | CATSRDSRTSGSYEQYF
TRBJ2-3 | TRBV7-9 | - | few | TGTGCCAGCAGCTTAGGGGCGACAGCTAGCACAGATACGCAGTATTTT | CASSLGATASTDTQYF
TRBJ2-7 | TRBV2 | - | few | TGTGCCAGCAATAAGGGGTCCCTCTCCTACGAGCAGTACTTC | CASNKGSLSYEQYF
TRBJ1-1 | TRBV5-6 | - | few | TGTGCCAGCAGCAAATTGCGATTCCGGGGCCCGAACACTGAAGCTTTCTTT | CASSKLRFRGPNTEAFF
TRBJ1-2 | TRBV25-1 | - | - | TGTGCCAGCAGTGAATGGCAGACGGGTCCGAGGTCGGGTGGCTACACCTTC | CASSEWQTGPRSGGYTF
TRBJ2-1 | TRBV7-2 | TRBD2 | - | TGTGCCAGCAGCCCCCGGACTAGCGGGAGTTTGGCCTGGAATGAGCAGTTCTTC | CASSPRTSGSLAWNEQFF
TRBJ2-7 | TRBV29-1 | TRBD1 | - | TGCAGCGTTGCAAGGGGGCCCTACGAGCAGTACTTC | CSVARGPYEQYF
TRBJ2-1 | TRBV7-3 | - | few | TGTGCCAGCAGCTTTGGCGGCAGCTCCTACAATGAGCAGTTCTTC | CASSFGGSSYNEQFF
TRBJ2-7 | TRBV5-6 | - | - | TGTGCCAGCAGCCGCCGGGGGTTCGAGCAGTACTTC | CASSRRGFEQYF
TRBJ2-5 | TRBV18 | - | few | TGTGCCAGCTCCTTGACATACGGCGTGCCCCAGTACTTC | CASSLTYGVPQYF
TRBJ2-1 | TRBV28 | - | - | TGTGCCAGCATGAGGGGTAATGAGCAGTTCTTC | CASMRGNEQFF
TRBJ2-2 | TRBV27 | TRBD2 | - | TGTGCCAGCAGCTTGGCTAGCGGAAGGGACGGGGAGCTGTTTTTT | CASSLASGRDGELFF
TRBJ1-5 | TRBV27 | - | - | TGTGCCAACCCAGGGGATAGCAATCAGCCCCAGCATTTT | CANPGDSNQPQHF
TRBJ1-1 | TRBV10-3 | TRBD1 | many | TGTGCCATCAGTGAGGGAGGGCACAGGGGGATCACTGAAGCTTTCTTT | CAISEGGHRGITEAFF
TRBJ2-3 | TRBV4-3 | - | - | TGCGCCAGCAGCCAAGATTGGGGGATCATGGGCGTGACGCAGTATTTT | CASSQDWGIMGVTQYF
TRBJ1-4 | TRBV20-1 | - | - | TGCAGTGCTAGAGCACAGGAAAAACTGTTTTTT | CSARAQEKLFF
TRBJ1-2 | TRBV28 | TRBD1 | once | TGTGCCAGCACCCAAGCGGGGTCAGGGGGCGCGAACGGCTACACCTTC | CASTQAGSGGANGYTF
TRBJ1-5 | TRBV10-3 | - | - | TGTGCCATCAGTGTATACGCAGGGAATAGCAATCAGCCCCAGCATTTT | CAISVYAGNSNQPQHF
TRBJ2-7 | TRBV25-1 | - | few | TGTGCCAGCAGTAATCAGGGTCTTCTCTACGAGCAGTACTTC | CASSNQGLLYEQYF
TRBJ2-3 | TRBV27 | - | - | TGTGCCAGCAGTCCCCTCCGGGGAACCCGGGGCACAGATACGCAGTATTTT | CASSPLRGTRGTDTQYF
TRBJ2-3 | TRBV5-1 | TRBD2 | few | TGCGCCAGCAGTTCCTCTAGCGGGACAGATACGCAGTATTTT | CASSSSSGTDTQYF
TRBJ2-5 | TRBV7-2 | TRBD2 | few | TGTGCCAGCAGCTTAGGAGCGGGATCGGTGTATGGGACCCAGTACTTC | CASSLGAGSVYGTQYF
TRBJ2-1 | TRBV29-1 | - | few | TGCAGCGCCTCGGGGTTCAGCTCCTACAATGAGCAGTTCTTC | CSASGFSSYNEQFF
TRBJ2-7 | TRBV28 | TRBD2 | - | TGTGCCAGCAGTTCAACAGCGGGAGCGTACGAGCAGTACTTC | CASSSTAGAYEQYF
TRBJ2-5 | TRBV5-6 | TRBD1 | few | TGTGCCAGCAGTGGGACAGGGCGGCAGACCCAGTACTTC | CASSGTGRQTQYF
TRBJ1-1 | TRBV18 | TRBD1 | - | TGTGCCAGCTCACATGACCGGGACAGCGAAGCTTTCTTT | CASSHDRDSEAFF
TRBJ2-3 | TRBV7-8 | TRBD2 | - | TGTGCCAGCAGCTTAGCGCCAGCGGGAGGGACAGATACGCAGTATTTT | CASSLAPAGGTDTQYF
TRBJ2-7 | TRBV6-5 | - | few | TGTGCCAGCAGTTACAATGGTTTTTCAAACTACGAGCAGTACTTC | CASSYNGFSNYEQYF
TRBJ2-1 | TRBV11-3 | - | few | TGTGCCAGCAGTATCAGCCCACGCGACAATGAGCAGTTCTTC | CASSISPRDNEQFF
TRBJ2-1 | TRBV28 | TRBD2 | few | TGTGCCAGCAGTTCCCCTGCAGCGGGGGCCAACAATGAGCAGTTCTTC | CASSSPAAGANNEQFF
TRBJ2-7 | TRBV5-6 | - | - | TGTGCCAGCAGCTTTGGAATCGGGTACGAGCAGTACTTC | CASSFGIGYEQYF
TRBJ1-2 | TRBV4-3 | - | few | TGCGCCAGCAGCCTGGGGGCGAAGGGCAACTATGGCTACACCTTC | CASSLGAKGNYGYTF
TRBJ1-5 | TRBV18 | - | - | TGTGCCAGCTCACCAGCGGGGGATCAGCCCCAGCATTTT | CASSPAGDQPQHF
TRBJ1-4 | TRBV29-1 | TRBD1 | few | TGCGGAGGGGACAGGGCACGGGAAAAACTGTTTTTT | CGGDRAREKLFF
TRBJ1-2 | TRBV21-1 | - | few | TGTGCCAGCAGAGGCGGACAGGGTCTTTTAGACGGCTACACCTTC | CASRGGQGLLDGYTF
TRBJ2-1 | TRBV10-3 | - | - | TGTGCCATCAAGTCCTACAATGAGCAGTTCTTC | CAIKSYNEQFF
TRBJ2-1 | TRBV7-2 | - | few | TGTGCCAGCAGCTTAGACAGTGGCCTAGCGTACTACAATGAGCAGTTCTTC | CASSLDSGLAYYNEQFF
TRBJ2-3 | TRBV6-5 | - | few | TGTGCCAGCAGTTACTCTATGGCTAGCACAGATACGCAGTATTTT | CASSYSMASTDTQYF
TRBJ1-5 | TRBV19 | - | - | TGTGCCAGTAATCGGACACCCGGGGGGTATAGCAATCAGCCCCAGCATTTT | CASNRTPGGYSNQPQHF
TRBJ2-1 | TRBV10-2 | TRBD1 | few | TGCGCCAGCAGTTACTCCGGGACAGGGGACGAGCAGTTCTTC | CASSYSGTGDEQFF
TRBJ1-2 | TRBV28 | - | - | TGTGCCAGCAGTATAGGACAGCGAAACTATGGCTACACCTTC | CASSIGQRNYGYTF
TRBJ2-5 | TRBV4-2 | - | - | TGTGCCAGCAGCCAAGGCACAGGGCCGGGGGGTGAAGAGACCCAGTACTTC | CASSQGTGPGGEETQYF
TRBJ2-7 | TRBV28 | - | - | TGTGCCAGCAGTTTAGGGGGTACCTACGAGCAGTACTTC | CASSLGGTYEQYF
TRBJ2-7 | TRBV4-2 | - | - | TGTGCCAGCAGCCAAGATCAGGAGGCCTACGAGCAGTACTTC | CASSQDQEAYEQYF
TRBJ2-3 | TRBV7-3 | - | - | TGTGCCAGCAGCTTACCGGGGCGCACAGATACGCAGTATTTT | CASSLPGRTDTQYF
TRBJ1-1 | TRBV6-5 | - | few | TGTGCCAGCAGTTACGAGGCGAACACTGAAGCTTTCTTT | CASSYEANTEAFF
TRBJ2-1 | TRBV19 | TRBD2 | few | TGTGCCAGTAGTATAGAGGGTCTGGGCGGGGGCAATGAGCAGTTCTTC | CASSIEGLGGGNEQFF
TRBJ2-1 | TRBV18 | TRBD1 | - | TGTGCCAGCTCACCAACGCCGAAGACAGGGGGCTTTCACTACAATGAGCAGTTCTTC | CASSPTPKTGGFHYNEQFF
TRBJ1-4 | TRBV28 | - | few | TGTGCCAGCAGTTTACAGGGTTTAGGAGATGAAAAACTGTTTTTT | CASSLQGLGDEKLFF
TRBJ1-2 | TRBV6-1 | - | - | TGTGCCAGCAGTGATTGGGATAGCAGCTATGGCTACACCTTC | CASSDWDSSYGYTF
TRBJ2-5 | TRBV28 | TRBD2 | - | TGTGCCAGCAGTTCACTAGCGGGAGGGGAGACCCAGTACTTC | CASSSLAGGETQYF
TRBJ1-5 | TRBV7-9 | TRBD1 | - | TGTGCCAGCAGCCGGGACAGGGTCGGGAATCAGCCCCAGCATTTT | CASSRDRVGNQPQHF
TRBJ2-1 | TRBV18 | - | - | TGTGCCAGCTCACCATCCACCAATACAAATGAGCAGTTCTTC | CASSPSTNTNEQFF
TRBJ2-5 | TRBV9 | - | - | TGTGCCAGCAGCGTAGGTGTTCAACTGGAGACCCAGTACTTC | CASSVGVQLETQYF
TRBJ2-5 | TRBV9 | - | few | TGTGCCAGCAGCGTAGAGTCGGGAGCTGAGACCCAGTACTTC | CASSVESGAETQYF
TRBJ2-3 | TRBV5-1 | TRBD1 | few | TGCGCCAGCAGCTCGGACAGGGGCACAGATACGCAGTATTTT | CASSSDRGTDTQYF